This T cell receptor (beta chain) derives from a study of blood T cell repertoires in COVID-19. This CDR3 is built from 12 residues. The germline CDR1 and CDR2 sequences are KGHSH and LQKENI. V lost 5 bases, J lost 1 base, and 6 bases lay in between. In the original workflow: Using reference gene primer amplification, nucleated cell counts were estimated. The assay was immunoSEQ multiplex PCR, and TCRdb's table has in-frame clones only and misses some. From that table come the V and J calls and clone size; the DNA was used to work out D and trimming. The table records fewer than 350,000 clones, 80% to 90% of them present only once.

The genes are TRBV18 and TRBJ2-7; D is unclear. The sequenced sample was peripheral blood. This TCR came from a man aged 25-45 years with COVID-19, enrolled during active disease. CDR3 sequence (DNA): TGTGCCAGCTCATCCCAATCCTACGAGCAGTACTTC. Amino acid sequence: CASSSQSYEQYF.